These T cell receptor beta chains were read from a single sample in a study of T cell responses to AZD1222 COVID-19 vaccine. Repertoires were generated with immunoSEQ multiplex PCR, while TCRdb's copy carries only in-frame clones and drops some. The data contain approximately 100,000 clones, approximately 86% of them singletons. The starting material was peripheral blood, obtained on day 0 of AZD1222 vaccination. The receptors here all came from an adult in good health. CDR3s include the opening cysteine and the closing phenylalanine or tryptophan. The D gene is left open where the match is weak. For some rows the clone size is stated as once, few or many, or as a class when expanded; others skip it.

V gene,J gene,D gene,clone size,CDR3 protein,CDR3 DNA
TRBV7-2,TRBJ2-7,-,-,CASSLDRAYEQYF,TGTGCCAGCAGCTTAGACAGAGCCTACGAGCAGTACTTC
TRBV5-4,TRBJ1-3,-,-,CASSFYSGNTIYF,TGTGCCAGCAGCTTCTACAGTGGAAACACCATATATTTT
TRBV21-1,TRBJ2-6,-,-,CASRLQQGESNSGANVLTF,TGTGCCAGCAGATTGCAACAGGGGGAATCCAACTCTGGGGCCAACGTCCTGACTTTC
TRBV30,TRBJ2-1,-,-,CAWRASEGEQFF,TGTGCCTGGAGGGCTAGCGAAGGTGAGCAGTTCTTC
TRBV6-2/TRBV6-3,TRBJ1-2,-,-,CASSYGSPAYGYTF,TGTGCCAGCAGTTATGGTTCGCCAGCTTATGGCTACACCTTC
TRBV6-2/TRBV6-3,TRBJ1-6,TRBD1,-,CASSEPGQGNSPLHF,TGTGCCAGCAGCGAACCGGGACAGGGAAATTCACCCCTCCACTTT
TRBV5-1,TRBJ1-2,-,-,CASSSGVEYGYTF,TGCGCCAGCAGCTCCGGGGTGGAATATGGCTACACCTTC
TRBV28,TRBJ2-2,-,-,CASMGGPSDGTGELFF,TGTGCCAGCATGGGGGGACCAAGCGATGGGACCGGGGAGCTGTTTTTT
TRBV18,TRBJ1-1,-,-,CASSPPAPGPEAFF,TGTGCCAGCTCACCACCGGCCCCCGGCCCTGAAGCTTTCTTT
TRBV5-1,TRBJ1-1,-,-,CASSLTARNTEAFF,TGCGCCAGCAGCTTGACGGCGCGGAACACTGAAGCTTTCTTT
TRBV2,TRBJ1-2,-,-,CASSGGGLYGYTF,TGTGCCAGCAGTGGGGGGGGCCTCTATGGCTACACCTTC
TRBV6-5,TRBJ1-2,TRBD1,-,CASIIDRVGYGYTF,TGTGCCAGCATTATTGACAGGGTGGGCTATGGCTACACCTTC
TRBV30,TRBJ1-5,TRBD1,few,CAWRARDRGGNQPQHF,TGTGCCTGGAGAGCCCGGGACAGGGGAGGCAATCAGCCCCAGCATTTT
TRBV27,TRBJ1-1,-,medium-sized,CASSTANTEAFF,TGTGCCAGCAGTACCGCTAACACTGAAGCTTTCTTT
TRBV28,TRBJ2-4,-,-,CASSLAGAKNIQYF,TGTGCCAGCAGTTTAGCGGGAGCCAAAAACATTCAGTACTTC
TRBV28,TRBJ2-7,TRBD1,-,CASTPDRVIQQYF,TGTGCCAGCACCCCGGACAGGGTAATACAGCAGTACTTC
TRBV30,TRBJ2-7,TRBD1,many,CAWSVGGTGPYEQYF,TGTGCCTGGAGTGTAGGAGGGACAGGACCCTACGAGCAGTACTTC
TRBV9,TRBJ2-1,-,-,CASSAMSRNEQFF,TGTGCCAGCAGCGCGATGAGTCGCAATGAGCAGTTCTTC
TRBV9,TRBJ2-7,TRBD1,-,CASSVAGQGGENEQYF,TGTGCCAGCAGCGTAGCTGGACAGGGAGGAGAGAACGAGCAGTACTTC
TRBV3-1/TRBV3-2,TRBJ2-3,-,-,CASSQVTDSTDTQYF,TGTGCCAGCAGCCAAGTCACCGATAGCACAGATACGCAGTATTTT
TRBV28,TRBJ1-4,TRBD1,-,CASSAPGQGYEKLFF,TGTGCCAGCAGTGCTCCGGGACAGGGATATGAAAAACTGTTTTTT
TRBV19,TRBJ2-7,-,-,CASTPEQGGYEQYF,TGTGCCAGTACCCCGGAGCAGGGGGGTTACGAGCAGTACTTC
TRBV7-9,TRBJ1-1,-,-,CASSFQRDTEAFF,TGTGCCAGCAGCTTTCAGAGGGACACTGAAGCTTTCTTT
TRBV28,TRBJ1-6,-,-,CASSPPTGNNSPLHF,TGTGCCAGCAGTCCACCGACGGGGAATAATTCACCCCTCCACTTT
TRBV6-7,TRBJ1-2,-,-,CATSYSSPGTRGGGYTF,TGTGCCACCAGTTACTCGTCCCCCGGGACACGGGGGGGCGGCTACACCTTC
TRBV3-1/TRBV3-2,TRBJ1-6,-,-,CASSQAGLNSPLHF,TGTGCCAGCAGCCAAGCAGGGCTGAATTCACCCCTCCACTTT
TRBV2,TRBJ2-7,-,-,CASKETGMGEQYF,TGTGCCAGCAAGGAAACAGGGATGGGTGAGCAGTACTTC
TRBV4-1,TRBJ2-5,TRBD1,-,CASSQDRGRGFGETQYF,TGCGCCAGCAGCCAAGATCGGGGCAGGGGGTTTGGGGAGACCCAGTACTTC
TRBV6-2/TRBV6-3,TRBJ2-1,-,once,CASSYSGSREKQFF,TGTGCCAGCAGTTACTCTGGCTCTCGGGAGAAGCAGTTCTTC
TRBV4-3,TRBJ2-7,-,-,CASSQEGAAYREQYF,TGCGCCAGCAGCCAAGAGGGGGCAGCCTACCGAGAGCAGTACTTC
TRBV7-9,TRBJ2-7,TRBD2,-,CASTSRGLADEQYF,TGTGCCAGCACCTCCCGGGGACTAGCTGACGAGCAGTACTTC
TRBV12-5,TRBJ2-5,TRBD1,-,CASGLGGQPQYF,TGTGCTAGTGGTTTGGGGGGACAGCCCCAGTACTTC
TRBV29-1,TRBJ2-1,TRBD2,-,CSVALSSGSRFF,TGCAGCGTCGCACTCTCTAGCGGGAGCCGGTTCTTC
TRBV7-8,TRBJ2-2,TRBD2,-,CASSAASGRRELFF,TGTGCCAGCAGCGCCGCTAGCGGGAGACGGGAGCTGTTTTTT
TRBV9,TRBJ2-1,-,-,CASSVSGALYNEQFF,TGTGCCAGCAGTGTTAGCGGAGCCCTCTACAATGAGCAGTTCTTC
TRBV5-1,TRBJ2-7,TRBD1,-,CASSHRQGNYEQYF,TGCGCCAGCAGCCATAGACAGGGCAACTACGAGCAGTACTTC
TRBV27,TRBJ2-1,TRBD2,-,CASSLRLAGGSEQFF,TGTGCCAGCAGTTTAAGACTAGCGGGAGGGTCTGAGCAGTTCTTC
TRBV28,TRBJ1-2,-,-,CASSKGSAVVGYTF,TGTGCCAGCAGTAAAGGGTCTGCAGTCGTTGGCTACACCTTC
TRBV30,TRBJ1-1,-,-,CAWSVSIGGAFF,TGTGCCTGGAGTGTTTCCATAGGGGGAGCTTTCTTT
TRBV6-2/TRBV6-3,TRBJ2-3,TRBD2,-,CASSYQGWLAVTTDTQYF,TGTGCCAGCAGTTATCAGGGTTGGCTAGCGGTGACCACAGATACGCAGTATTTT
TRBV2,TRBJ1-2,TRBD1,-,CASSGTGGNYGYTF,TGTGCCAGCAGTGGAACAGGGGGGAACTATGGCTACACCTTC
TRBV28,TRBJ1-4,-,-,CASERGTNEKLFF,TGTGCCAGCGAGAGGGGGACTAATGAAAAACTGTTTTTT
TRBV28,TRBJ2-7,-,-,CASSFSNIQYF,TGTGCCAGCAGTTTTTCGAACATCCAGTACTTC
TRBV6-6,TRBJ1-2,-,-,CASINRVGSYGYTF,TGTGCCAGCATCAACAGGGTGGGAAGTTATGGCTACACCTTC
TRBV12-5,TRBJ1-2,-,-,CASGNINYGYTF,TGTGCTAGTGGCAACATAAACTATGGCTACACCTTC
TRBV5-8,TRBJ1-1,-,once,CASSLNMVNEAFF,TGTGCCAGCAGCTTGAACATGGTTAATGAAGCTTTCTTT
TRBV28,TRBJ2-7,TRBD1,-,CASNFDRVLGRRTYEQYF,TGTGCCAGCAATTTTGACAGGGTCCTGGGTCGGCGAACCTACGAGCAGTACTTC
TRBV30,TRBJ2-2,-,-,CAWRGQNTGELFF,TGTGCCTGGAGGGGACAGAACACCGGGGAGCTGTTTTTT
TRBV7-2,TRBJ1-1,-,-,CASSLGGSQTEAFF,TGTGCCAGCAGCTTAGGCGGGTCCCAAACTGAAGCTTTCTTT
TRBV24-1,TRBJ2-2,-,once,CATSEGQERPGELFF,TGTGCCACCTCAGAGGGCCAGGAGAGACCCGGGGAGCTGTTTTTT
TRBV19,TRBJ1-2,-,once,CASSTETYGYTF,TGTGCCAGTAGTACAGAGACCTATGGCTACACCTTC
TRBV19,TRBJ1-5,-,-,CASSIIEGLNQPQHF,TGTGCCAGTAGTATCATTGAGGGTCTCAATCAGCCCCAGCATTTT
TRBV7-7,TRBJ2-2,-,once,CASSLEAAGNTGELFF,TGTGCTAGCAGCTTAGAGGCGGCAGGGAACACCGGGGAGCTGTTTTTT
TRBV5-1,TRBJ1-1,-,few,CATKGDVGNTEAFF,TGCGCCACCAAAGGGGATGTGGGTAACACTGAAGCTTTCTTT
TRBV5-4,TRBJ2-2,-,-,CASSLGVTGELFF,TGTGCCAGCAGCTTGGGGGTCACCGGGGAGCTGTTTTTT
TRBV28,TRBJ1-2,-,many,CASSYQGPTLGYTF,TGTGCCAGCAGTTATCAGGGGCCCACCCTGGGCTACACCTTC
TRBV27,TRBJ2-7,-,-,CASSFSGPNRGEQYF,TGTGCCAGCAGTTTTTCGGGACCTAACCGGGGCGAGCAGTACTTC
TRBV18,TRBJ1-2,TRBD1,-,CASSPSAGGSGGYTF,TGTGCCAGCTCACCATCGGCAGGGGGAAGTGGCGGCTACACCTTC